Given below is one T cell receptor beta chain in context. Its target is unknown. V was clipped by 3 bases and J by 8 bases, with 12 bases between them. The germline V gene encodes CDR1 MNHEY and CDR2 SVGAGI. The CDR3 totals 13 residues. The data were obtained in a study of long-term antiretroviral therapy in people with HIV. The samples comprised 1-10 million cryopreserved PBMC ahead of DNA extraction. Broader study findings: Before ART, certain clones expanded, and these dominated the repertoire at all time points. Diversity went up after ART and still fell short of transplant donor controls.

Survey level was the resolution at which the v3.0 immunoSEQ assay ran. Clones were read by immunoSEQ multiplex PCR, and TCRdb kept only the in-frame ones, dropping some. This sample has over 30,000 clones, with 75% to 85% found just once. Material: unsorted PBMCs, obtained 1.9 years after starting antiretroviral therapy. The rearrangement uses TRBV6-5 and TRBJ2-3; D unclear. The clonotype originates from a man between 18 and 35 years old with HIV. The CDR3 reads CASSYNSLATQYF. The DNA for the CDR3 is TGTGCCAGCAGTTATAATTCACTGGCTACGCAGTATTTT.